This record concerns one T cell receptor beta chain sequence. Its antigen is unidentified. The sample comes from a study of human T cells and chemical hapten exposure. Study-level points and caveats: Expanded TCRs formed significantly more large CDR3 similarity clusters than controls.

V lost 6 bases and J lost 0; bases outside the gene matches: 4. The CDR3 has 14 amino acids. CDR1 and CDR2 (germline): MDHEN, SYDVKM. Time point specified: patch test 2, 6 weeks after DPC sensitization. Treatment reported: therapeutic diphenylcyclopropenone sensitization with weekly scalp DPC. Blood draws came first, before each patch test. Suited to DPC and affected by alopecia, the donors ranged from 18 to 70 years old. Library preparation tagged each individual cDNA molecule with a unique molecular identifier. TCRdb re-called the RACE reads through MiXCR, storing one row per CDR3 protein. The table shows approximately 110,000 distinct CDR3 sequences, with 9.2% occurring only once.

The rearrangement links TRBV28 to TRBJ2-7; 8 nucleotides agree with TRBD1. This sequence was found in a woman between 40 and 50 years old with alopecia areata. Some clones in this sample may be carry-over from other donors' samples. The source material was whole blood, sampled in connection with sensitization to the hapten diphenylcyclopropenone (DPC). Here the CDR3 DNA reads TGTGCCAGCAGAACCGGGACAGGCTCCTACGAGCAGTACTTC. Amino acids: CASRTGTGSYEQYF.